Listed below are T cell receptor beta chains from one sample, sequenced in a study of shared clonotypes between healthy human individuals. Assay used: immunoSEQ multiplex PCR; TCRdb lists only in-frame clones, some missing. The sample consists of some 2.1 million clones, approximately 95% of them appearing once. Source material: naive CD8+ T cells sorted from blood. These receptors all stem from a man between 18 and 35 years old in good health. Both conserved end residues are part of each CDR3. A D gene is named only where the DNA matches it firmly. Not every row has a clone size; where given, it reads once, few, many or a size class.

J gene	D gene	clone size	V gene	CDR3 DNA	CDR3 protein
TRBJ2-2	TRBD2	NA	TRBV2	TGTGCCAGCAGTCCTGCCCCGGGACTAGCTTACACAGGAACCGGGGAGCTGTTTTTT	CASSPAPGLAYTGTGELFF
TRBJ1-5	NA	NA	TRBV7-9	TGTGCCAGCTCGAATGGGGGGGATCAGCCCCAGCATTTT	CASSNGGDQPQHF
TRBJ1-4	TRBD1	NA	TRBV7-9	TGTGCCAGCAGGCCGGGACAGGGGGAGACCTCAAGGGAAAAACTGTTTTTT	CASRPGQGETSREKLFF
TRBJ2-1	NA	NA	TRBV6-5	TGTGCCAGCAGTTACTGGCCAGGGAACGATGAGCAGTTCTTC	CASSYWPGNDEQFF
TRBJ1-4	NA	once	TRBV9	TGTGCCAGCAGCGTAGCAGGAACAGGGTATGAAAAACTGTTTTTT	CASSVAGTGYEKLFF
TRBJ2-1	TRBD2	once	TRBV9	TGTGCCAGCAGCGAGGGACTAGCGGGAGACAATGAGCAGTTCTTC	CASSEGLAGDNEQFF
TRBJ2-1	NA	NA	TRBV27	TGTGCCAGCAGTTTAGGCGGCTACAATGAGCAGTTCTTC	CASSLGGYNEQFF
TRBJ2-2	NA	NA	TRBV10-2	TGCGCCAGCAGTGAGTCGACAGGAGGATTGACCGGGGAGCTGTTTTTT	CASSESTGGLTGELFF
TRBJ1-1	TRBD1	NA	TRBV5-5	TGTGCCAGCAGCTTGAGGGGACAGGGCACTGAAGCTTTCTTT	CASSLRGQGTEAFF
TRBJ2-3	TRBD2	NA	TRBV11-3	TGTGCCAGCAGCTGGGGACTAGCGGGAGCAGATACGCAGTATTTT	CASSWGLAGADTQYF
TRBJ2-3	TRBD2	once	TRBV6-4	TGTGCCAGCAGTGACTCGGGACTAGCGGGAGACTCAGATACGCAGTATTTT	CASSDSGLAGDSDTQYF
TRBJ2-7	NA	once	TRBV7-9	TGTGCCAGCAGCCTAGAGTCAGGGTGGGAGCAGTACTTC	CASSLESGWEQYF
TRBJ2-1	NA	NA	TRBV25-1	TGTGCCAGCAGTTTCCCCAGGGCGTATGAGCAGTTCTTC	CASSFPRAYEQFF
TRBJ1-1	NA	NA	TRBV6-5	TGTGCCAGCAGTTACGGCAGGGCAGGCACTGAAGCTTTCTTT	CASSYGRAGTEAFF
TRBJ1-1	NA	NA	TRBV28	TGTGCCAGCGGTCCCCGCCGAAACACTGAAGCTTTCTTT	CASGPRRNTEAFF
TRBJ2-7	TRBD2	NA	TRBV9	TGTGCCAGCAGCCCGGGGAGCGGGAGTATGTATTACGAGCAGTACTTC	CASSPGSGSMYYEQYF
TRBJ2-7	NA	NA	TRBV4-1	TGCGCCAGCAGCCAGACAGAAATTAGCTCCTACGAGCAGTACTTC	CASSQTEISSYEQYF
TRBJ2-7	NA	NA	TRBV9	TGTGCCAGCAGCGTAGCCGGGTCTGAGCAGTACTTC	CASSVAGSEQYF
TRBJ1-1	NA	NA	TRBV6-6	TGTGCCAGCAGTTACACCGGGGATTGGTACACTGAAGCTTTCTTT	CASSYTGDWYTEAFF
TRBJ2-2	NA	NA	TRBV29-1	TGCAGCGTTGAAACTGATTACACCGGGGAGCTGTTTTTT	CSVETDYTGELFF
TRBJ2-5	NA	NA	TRBV11-2	TGTGCCAGCAGCCGAGTACCATCTACCTCCCTTGAAGAGACCCAGTACTTC	CASSRVPSTSLEETQYF
TRBJ2-7	NA	NA	TRBV19	TGTGCCAGTAGTATCCAGGTGTCCTACGAGCAGTACTTC	CASSIQVSYEQYF
TRBJ2-2	TRBD1	NA	TRBV6-6	TGTGCCAGCAAGGGGCCGGGGACAGGGTACACCGGGGAGCTGTTTTTT	CASKGPGTGYTGELFF
TRBJ2-7	NA	NA	TRBV7-2	TGTGCCAGCAGCGACCCCCAGGGGGGCACCTACGAGCAGTACTTC	CASSDPQGGTYEQYF
TRBJ2-5	NA	NA	TRBV29-1	TGCAGCGTTGAACTCGGGTACCAAGAGACCCAGTACTTC	CSVELGYQETQYF
TRBJ1-5	NA	NA	TRBV27	TGTGCCAGCGGGCCGTTGGTAGGAAAGAGGCCCCAGCATTTT	CASGPLVGKRPQHF
TRBJ1-6	NA	NA	TRBV5-6	TGTGCCAGCAGCCCAGGGAATTCACCCCTCCACTTT	CASSPGNSPLHF